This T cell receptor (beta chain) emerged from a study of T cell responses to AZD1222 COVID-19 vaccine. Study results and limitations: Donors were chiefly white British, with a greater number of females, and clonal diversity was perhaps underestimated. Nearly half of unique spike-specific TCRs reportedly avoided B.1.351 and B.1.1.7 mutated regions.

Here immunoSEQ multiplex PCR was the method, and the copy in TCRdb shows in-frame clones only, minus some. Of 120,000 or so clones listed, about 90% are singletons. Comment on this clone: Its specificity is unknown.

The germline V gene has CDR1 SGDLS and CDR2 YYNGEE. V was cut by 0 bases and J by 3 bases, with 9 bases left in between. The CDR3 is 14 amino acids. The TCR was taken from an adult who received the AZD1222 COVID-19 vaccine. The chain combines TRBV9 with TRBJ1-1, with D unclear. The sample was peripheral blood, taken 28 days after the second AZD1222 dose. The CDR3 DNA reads TGTGCCAGCAGCGTAGTCGGCGGGGACACTGAAGCTTTCTTT. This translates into CASSVVGGDTEAFF.